Listed below are T cell receptor beta chains from one sample, sequenced in a study of regulatory T cells in long-lasting Graves disease. TCRdb ran MiXCR on the multiplex PCR reads and lists one entry per CDR3 protein. The sample consists of about 440,000 distinct CDR3 sequences, under 15% of them appearing once. The sample also formed part of further work on T cells in Graves' hyperthyroidism and ophthalmopathy.

This specimen consisted of peripheral blood mononuclear cells (PBMCs), obtained at new diagnosis, from a patient treated with antithyroid drugs. These receptor sequences come from a woman aged 30 to 39 with Graves disease. Each CDR3 is given with its conserved first and last residue.

TRBV10-3,CAISESNRGPSTEAFF
TRBV20-1,CSARALPKDSGWPYEQYF
TRBV18,CASSPQPGTNTGELFF
TRBV29-1,CSVPPLSGPYNEQFF
TRBV14,CASSRLGLAGDNEQFF
TRBV20-1,CSARDGGRGLRNTIYF
TRBV9,CASSVPGLAGGPPDTQYF
TRBV29-1,CSVEDRENYGYTF
TRBV15,CATSIDRASNQPQHF
TRBV7-9,CASSVRIQETQYF
TRBV27,CASSFVTSGRERNEQFF
TRBV20-1,CSARDESGGGYEQYF
TRBV12-3/TRBV12-4,CASSLGLAETGELFF
TRBV11-2,CASSSHGSNREDTGELFF
TRBV10-3,CAISGQGLAGRGEQYF
TRBV6-5,CASSSSGRRDTQYF
TRBV27,CASRTGDRASTDTQYF
TRBV7-3,CASSTNPTGTDTQYF
TRBV20-1,CSARAGDGYGYTF
TRBV2,CASSGGSGVNTGELFF
TRBV2,CASGQSTVTGNQPQHF
TRBV28,CASSFDIGTDTQYF
TRBV11-3,CASSLDRAPTGELFF
TRBV7-2,CASSLADVLEQYF
TRBV27,CASSRTDRGHQPQHF
TRBV27,CASTFLGTGRELFF
TRBV5-1,CASSLRLAGTHEQYF
TRBV5-4,CASSLRSSADTQYF
TRBV7-6,CASSLIPQGRWVPSFF
TRBV5-1,CASSQAPGQGPYEQYF
TRBV5-1,CASSLVGHSTDTQYF
TRBV29-1,CSVVPTEAGQETQYF
TRBV28,CASSSILSGVGRNTQYF
TRBV5-4,CASSLPTGAFTEAFF
TRBV30,CAWSVRGIAGGDTGELFF
TRBV7-7,CASSPQFPGQGDTDTQYF
TRBV6-1,CASSGTSGSNEQFF
TRBV7-2,CASSPKPLTVLYEQYF
TRBV20-1,CSARPRTGVGNTGELFF
TRBV20-1,CSAYLAGTYEQYF
TRBV6-1,CASSERGIGSYNEQFF
TRBV14,CASSPSPGAGELFF
TRBV5-1,CASSMEEGTEAFF